Following are 19 T cell receptor beta chains from one sample sequenced in a study of blood T cells in healthy people across ages. The authors ran a second PCR of roughly 6 to 12 cycles using a sample-barcoded 5' primer and a J-beta primer mix. TCRdb recomputed calls from the 5' RACE reads with MiXCR, one row per CDR3 protein. Counted here are about 830,000 distinct CDR3 sequences, nearly 60% occurring once; the ten biggest clones make up roughly 20%. The sequenced sample consisted of blood. All receptors derive from a man aged 25 to 40 in good health.

About this clonotype itself: Germline and junction disagree at one end, which may indicate a read error. This chain uses TRBV9 with TRBJ2-7; D perhaps matches TRBD1 (6 bases). The J call is doubtful: the DNA matches TRBJ2-5 better. The CDR3 contains 14 residues. Germline values: CDR1 SGDLS, CDR2 YYNGEE. The CDR3 sequence: CASSPRGQSETQYF. Here the CDR3 DNA reads TGTGCTAGCAGCCCAAGGGGACAATCAGAGACCCAGTACTTC.

This clonotype was recorded a few times. The V gene is TRBV15, the J gene TRBJ2-5; D gene uncertain. The DNA end favors TRBJ2-7, so the J call may be wrong. The CDR3 covers 14 residues. CDR1 and CDR2 from the germline V gene are LNHNV and YYDKDF (reference sequence). CDR3 bases: TGTGCCACCAGCAGAGAGATCGGAACCTACGAGCAGTACTTC. This codes for CATSREIGTYEQYF.

This clonotype has just one count. For the CDR3, the DNA is TGCAGTGCTAGAGATCTGGCGGGTGAGCAGTTCTTC. Amino acid sequence: CSARDLAGEQFF. This sequence joins TRBV20-1 and TRBJ2-1, with a possible D match to TRBD2 (5 bases). The V gene's germline CDR1 is DFQATT and CDR2 SNEGSKA (reference sequence). CDR3 size: 12 residues. Trimming pared 0 bases from V and 9 bases from J, leaving 9 bases between.

Details on this clonotype: Compared with germline, one end of the junction differs, possibly owing to a read error. J is TRBJ2-3 and V is TRBV7-9; D not resolved. This CDR3 region has 18 residues. Germline CDR1 SEHNR, CDR2 FQNEAQ (reference sequence). This CDR3 reads CASSLFGQDNSRTDAQYF. The CDR3 coding sequence is TGTGCCAGCAGCCTTTTTGGGCAAGACAATTCGCGCACAGATGCGCAGTATTTT. Full variable domain (missing parts from reference TRBV7-9 and TRBJ2-3): DTGVSQNPRHKITKRGQNVTFRCDPISEHNRLYWYRQTLGQGPEFLTYFQNEAQLEKSRLLSDRFSAERPKGSFSTLEIQRTEQGDSAMYLCASSLFGQDNSRTDAQYFGPGTRLTVL.

DNA of the CDR3: TGTGCCAGCAGTGAAGTCCGCTCTGGGGCCAACGTCCTGACTTTC. It encodes CASSEVRSGANVLTF. The V and J genes are TRBV2 and TRBJ2-6; D gene unclear. V lost 1 base, J lost 0 bases, and 4 bases lay in between. The CDR3 loop spans 15 amino acids. CDR1 is SNHLY and CDR2 is FYNNEI in the germline V gene.

This clonotype came up once. A read error may explain this, as a much larger clone is one base away. This chain connects TRBV24-1 to TRBJ2-1, with D uncertain. Between the trimmed V and J ends, which lost 9 bases and 6 bases, there was a span of 17 bases. Germline loops: CDR1 KGHDR, CDR2 SFDVKD. The CDR3 has 14 amino acids. The CDR3: CATFFSPFCNEQFF. The CDR3, as DNA: TGTGCCACCTTTTTCAGTCCTTTCTGCAATGAGCAGTTCTTC.

Written as DNA, the CDR3 is TGTGCCAGCAGCTTGAACGGGGCATCCTACGAGCAGTACTTC. Translating gives CASSLNGASYEQYF. The chain recombines TRBV7-2 with TRBJ2-7; possibly TRBD1 or TRBD2 for D (5 bases each). The CDR3 is 14 residues long. Germline loops: CDR1 SGHTA, CDR2 FQGNSA. Trimming removed 3 bases from V and 1 base from J, with 10 bases in between.

The V gene is TRBV7-2, the J gene TRBJ2-7, with D unclear. Trimming removed 5 bases from V and 6 bases from J, with 14 bases in between. CDR1 and CDR2 (germline): SGHTA, FQGNSA. The CDR3 extends over 13 amino acids. The DNA of the CDR3 is TGTGCCAGCAGCACCCAGAAAGACACCGAGCAGTACTTC. Translation gives CASSTQKDTEQYF.

The CDR3 sequence is CASSSPLNTFF. CDR3 DNA: TGTGCCAGCTCCTCGCCCCTAAATACTTTCTTT. V is TRBV28 and J is TRBJ1-1; D unclear. CDR1 is MDHEN and CDR2 is SYDVKM in the germline V gene. CDR3 length equals 11 residues. With 8 bases removed from V and 12 bases from J, the gap between germline ends came to 16 bases. Drawing the rest from reference TRBV28 and TRBJ1-1, the complete variable domain is DVKVTQSSRYLVKRTGEKVFLECVQDMDHENMFWYRQDPGLGLRLIYFSYDVKMKEKGDIPEGYSVSREKKERFSLILESASTNQTSMYLCASSSPLNTFFGQGTRLTVV.

The chain's CDR3 is CASSSGTSLLGEQFF. CDR3 coding DNA: TGTGCCAGCAGTTCCGGGACTAGCTTGCTCGGTGAGCAGTTCTTC. The J gene is TRBJ2-1, the V gene TRBV7-2; 9 bases align to TRBD2. V gave up 6 bases and J gave up 9 bases; unmatched junction bases: 12. The CDR3 totals 15 residues. Germline CDR1 reads SGHTA; CDR2 reads FQGNSA.

The chain is built from TRBV5-1 and TRBJ1-2; 7 bases line up with TRBD1. In germline, CDR1 is SGHRS, CDR2 YFSETQ. V lost 8 bases, J lost 4 bases, and 11 bases stayed unmatched. This CDR3 comprises 14 residues. In DNA, the CDR3 is TGCGCCAGTAGGGCGCTTACAGGGGCCTATGGCTACACCTTC. Translated: CASRALTGAYGYTF.

The chain joins TRBV4-1 to TRBJ2-5; D remains unclear. The CDR3 contains 14 residues. V lost 4 bases to trimming and J lost 9 bases, with 18 bases between them. The germline V gene encodes CDR1 MGHRA and CDR2 YSYEKL. CDR3 coding DNA: TGCGCCAGCAGCCCTGGAAGGAGCCCGTGGGCCCAGTACTTC. Translating it yields CASSPGRSPWAQYF.

This clonotype was detected a few times. This chain joins TRBV5-1 and TRBJ2-4; tentatively, D is TRBD2 (6 bases). The CDR3 loop spans 14 amino acids. V lost 6 bases, J lost 7 bases, and 17 bases lay in between. Germline lookup yields CDR1 SGHRS and CDR2 YFSETQ. CDR3 in DNA: TGCGCCAGCAAGGACGGGGGAGTGGGGAACATTCAGTACTTC. Protein sequence: CASKDGGVGNIQYF.

This clonotype was observed once. The V and J genes are TRBV18 and TRBJ1-2; TRBD1 aligns across 8 bases. The CDR3 length is 14 residues. The junction had 8 bases not matched to a gene; V was cut back by 3 bases and J by 8 bases. The germline V gene has CDR1 KGHSH and CDR2 LQKENI. The CDR3 DNA follows: TGTGCCAGCTCACCCATTGCGACAGGGGAAGGCTACACCTTC. It codes for CASSPIATGEGYTF.

V gene TRBV13 combines with J gene TRBJ2-5; D not resolved. CDR1 is PRHDT and CDR2 is FYEKMQ in the germline V gene (reference sequence). Trimming pared 5 bases from V and 1 base from J, leaving 11 bases between. This CDR3 has 14 amino acids. In DNA, the CDR3 is TGTGCCAGCAGCCTACGCGGCACCCAAGAGACCCAGTACTTC. The encoded protein is CASSLRGTQETQYF. The full variable domain, its missing parts supplied by reference TRBV13 and TRBJ2-5, is AAGVIQSPRHLIKEKRETATLKCYPIPRHDTVYWYQQGPGQDPQFLISFYEKMQSDKGSIPDRFSAQQFSDYHSELNMSSLELGDSALYFCASSLRGTQETQYFGPGTRLLVL.

With regard to this clonotype: Sequence at one end of the junction differs from germline and may be a read error. The chain couples TRBV27 to TRBJ1-4; a weak D match, TRBD1 (6 bases). The CDR3 spans 14 residues. CDR1 is MNHEY, CDR2 SMNVEV, per germline (reference sequence). In DNA, the CDR3 is TGTGCCAGCAGTTTCGGGGGCACTAGTGAAAAACTGTTTTTT. Translated: CASSFGGTSEKLFF.

The chain employs TRBV4-2 and TRBJ2-5, with 9 bases lining up with TRBD2. Matching the DNA end better, TRBJ2-7 makes the J call doubtful. From germline, CDR1 is LGHNA and CDR2 YNFKEQ. The CDR3 sequence is 16 residues long. The CDR3 nucleotides read TGTGCCAGCAGCCATGAAGATAGCGGGAGAGGCCACGAGCAGTACTTC. It codes for CASSHEDSGRGHEQYF.

This clonotype came up a few times. This chain uses TRBV5-1 with TRBJ2-7, with a possible D match to TRBD1 (7 bases). Germline CDR1 reads SGHRS; CDR2 reads YFSETQ. There are 17 residues in the CDR3. V gave up 0 bases and J gave up 2 bases, with 18 bases separating them. CDR3 region: CASSLAQEGASTYEQYF. The CDR3 nucleotides are TGCGCCAGCAGCTTGGCCCAGGAGGGGGCGAGTACCTACGAGCAGTACTTC.

This chain joins TRBV10-3 and TRBJ2-4; possible D gene TRBD2, 6 bases. Per the germline V gene, CDR1 is ENHRY and CDR2 is SYGVKD. Between the trimmed V and J ends, which lost 2 bases and 1 base, there was a span of 9 bases. This CDR3 is built from 15 residues. DNA for the CDR3: TGTGCCATCAGTGAGGGAGGGTTCGCCAAAAACATTCAGTACTTC. It encodes CAISEGGFAKNIQYF.